The entry that follows covers one T cell receptor (beta chain) sequence. The antigen it recognizes is unknown. The sample holds no much larger clone one base away, and base qualities are not on file. The time point label, read with the paper, signifies: patch test 2, 6 weeks after DPC sensitization. The treatment or condition label for this specimen denotes: therapeutic diphenylcyclopropenone sensitization with weekly scalp DPC. At each patch-test visit, blood was drawn before the patch test was applied. Eligible patients were aged 18 to 70, diagnosed with alopecia, deemed suitable for DPC therapy, and excluded if pregnant. Total RNA was isolated from unfractionated whole blood collected in Tempus Blood RNA tubes. This entry belongs to a study of human T cells and chemical hapten exposure (dated by TCRdb to 2020 to 2022). Study-wide context: For sensitization, 2% DPC in acetone was applied to an approximately 2 cm by approximately 2 cm area of upper inner arm skin. Throughout the roughly 26-week study period, patients were also given weekly therapeutic DPC doses on the scalp. Patch testing was performed on the upper back with Finn chambers containing 0.01% DPC, and the patch tests were scored after 6 days according to International Contact Dermatitis Research Group standards. The patient cohort, mostly female, included alopecia areata with under or over 50% scalp involvement, alopecia totalis and alopecia universalis. Libraries were combined into a pool for sequencing, and differences in TCR yield between samples came mainly from small differences in library volumes within the pool. The study tracked peripheral blood TCR repertoire changes in vivo during primary and secondary sensitization to the hapten diphenylcyclopropenone (DPC) in alopecia patients. Patient blood was sampled pre-sensitization (week 0) and at 2, 6 and about 24 weeks after DPC sensitization. About 28 alopecia patients gave blood for TCR sequencing at one to four time points (pre-sensitization, 2, 6 and 24 weeks). Study-level results and caveats: Alopecia, a presumed autoimmune disease, was present in all patients, so the immune response of the patients might differ from that of healthy individuals. DPC sensitization did not change how many TCRs were above 1 in 1000 frequency, and no evidence was found of alterations in global repertoire structure. A positive correlation was found between the number of PT1 expanded TCRs and patch test score, with significance reached at thresholds 8, 16 and 32 but not 4. After repeated subsampling, changes were observed in the strength of the expansion versus patch-test correlation and in the threshold at which the correlation became significant. Compared with pre-sensitization or healthy control sets, expanded TCRs formed significantly more large CDR3 similarity clusters, which is consistent with antigen-driven responses.

The CDR3 contains 12 residues, cysteine and phenylalanine counted. CDR3 DNA is the only sequence kept; it has 36 bases, read in frame from the first base. Based on the germline V gene, the CDR1 and CDR2 sequences are ENHRY and SYGVKD. V is cut by 0 bases and J by 7 bases, and the space between the germline ends is 7 bases. Library construction relied on RACE. The instrument given in TCRdb is NextSeq 500. During library preparation, unique molecular identifiers were attached to individual cDNA molecules so that TCRs could be counted quantitatively and reproducibly. Each blood RNA sample was used to sequence both TCR alpha and TCR beta chains. The paper's processing steps were these. Samples had a median of around 92,000 TCRs, with a range from roughly 23,224 to 750,000. V, J and CDR3 annotation of the TCR reads was carried out using the Decombinator software suite. Every sample was subsampled to the same number of TCRs (28,000) for the PS versus PT1 abundance plots. TCRs were defined as expanded if absent before sensitization and observed at least eight times at the 2-week time point. TCRdb ran its own pipeline on the public reads, namely fastp trimming at Q25 and MiXCR clone calling, and kept in-frame beta chains. Rows matching on CDR3 protein sequence are summarized as one entry with the most common DNA and genes. TCRdb's processing, not the authors' own work, is the source of the V and J calls. The sample table lists approximately 89,000 distinct CDR3 sequences, approximately 6.6% of them with a count of one. The top ten clonotypes cover 1% to 1.5% of the sample.

The TCR sequence derives from a woman in her twenties or thirties with alopecia areata. Some clones in this sample may be carry-over from other donors' samples. This sample comprised whole blood, obtained in connection with sensitization to the hapten diphenylcyclopropenone (DPC). The receptor chain draws on TRBV10-3 and TRBJ2-7; too little of a D gene remains to name it. Here is the DNA: TGTGCCATCAGTGAGTCCGGGCTAGAGCAGTACTTC. Translation gives CAISESGLEQYF.